Detailed here is one TCR beta chain. This sample stems from a study of blood T cell repertoires in COVID-19. TCRdb keeps only in-frame clones here, not all; method: immunoSEQ multiplex PCR. The table records over 90,000 clones, about four fifths of them present only once. This CDR3 region has 12 residues. Trimming cost V 7 bases and J 7 bases, with 8 bases left between them. The TCR comes from a human donor in a cohort sampled during active COVID-19. The V call is TRBV12-3 or TRBV12-4, the J call TRBJ1-6; no firm D call. The material sequenced was peripheral blood. In nucleotides, the CDR3 is TGTGCCAGCAAAAGCCGAAATTCACCCCTCCACTTT. Translation gives CASKSRNSPLHF.